Here is one TCR beta chain with its context. The target antigen is unknown. This record belongs to a study of cytotoxic CD8 clonotypes in ibrutinib-treated CLL. Study-wide findings and caveats: Clonality was higher at baseline than in age-matched healthy donors and tracked circulating CD8+ T-cell counts. Public clonotypes, rarely seen, contracted or held steady on treatment. Sampling schedules were unmatched across sustained-remission and progressing patients.

Trimming removed 0 bases at V and 6 bases at J, with 3 bases between. Germline V gene data show CDR1 as SGHRS and CDR2 as YFSETQ. The length of the CDR3 is 12 residues. As input for TCR beta libraries, roughly 2.1 micrograms of genomic DNA came from cryopreserved PBMCs. Sequenced by immunoSEQ multiplex PCR; TCRdb stores in-frame clones only, minus some. The sample holds about 84,000 clones, roughly 86% seen once. The chain carries TRBV5-1 and TRBJ2-2; D is undetermined. The receptor was derived from a human donor with chronic lymphocytic leukemia. Sequencing was performed on PBMCs, taken before ibrutinib treatment. The CDR3 here is CASSLGSGELFF. The CDR3 bases are TGCGCCAGCAGCTTGGGTTCCGGGGAGCTGTTTTTT.